These 20 T cell receptor beta chains originate from one sample sequenced in a study of technical replicates of blood from a few donors. Measured with immunoSEQ multiplex PCR; TCRdb has only the in-frame clones, and not every one. The table lists roughly 68,000 clones, more than 85% of them singletons. The sequenced material came from PBMCs. The receptors shown here come from a human donor in good health. Some clones in this sample may be carry-over from other donors' samples.

There are a few counts of this clone. The chain uses TRBV12-5 and TRBJ1-5, with 7 bases fitting TRBD1. V dropped 2 bases and J dropped 6; count of bases not matched to a gene: 4. CDR1 is LGHNT and CDR2 is FRNRAP in the germline V gene. There are 14 residues in the CDR3. CDR3 sequence (DNA): TGTGCTAGTGGTTTGACAGGGGAGAGTCAGCCCCAGCATTTT. This codes for CASGLTGESQPQHF.

The V call is TRBV7-9, the J call TRBJ1-1; 7 bases fit TRBD1. CDR1 and CDR2 from the germline V gene are SEHNR and FQNEAQ (reference sequence). CDR3 length equals 15 residues. The junction had 13 bases not matched to a gene; V was cut back by 6 bases and J by 6 bases. The CDR3 coding sequence is TGTGCCAGCAGTTTCGTCGCAGGGGGAGGCGCTGAAGCTTTCTTT. Its translation: CASSFVAGGGAEAFF.

CDR3 amino acids: CSARQGLGYTF. CDR3 bases: TGCAGTGCTCGACAGGGTTTGGGCTACACCTTC. The V and J genes are TRBV20-1 and TRBJ1-2, with 7 bases fitting TRBD1. J gave up 8 bases and V 5 bases, and 5 bases lay outside the gene matches. CDR1 is DFQATT, CDR2 SNEGSKA, per germline (reference sequence). This CDR3 has 11 amino acids.

This rearrangement joins TRBV13 to TRBJ2-3; 8 bases agree with TRBD2. Germline CDR1 reads PRHDT; CDR2 reads FYEKMQ (reference sequence). After removal of 2 bases from V and 6 bases from J, the junction contained 13 bases not matched to a gene. The CDR3 loop spans 17 amino acids. The CDR3 bases are TGTGCCAGCAGCTTACGGCGTTCGGCCGGGAGGGGGGATACGCAGTATTTT. Protein product: CASSLRRSAGRGDTQYF.

The chain is built from TRBV5-1 and TRBJ2-7, with D maybe TRBD1 (5 bases). Per germline, CDR1 SGHRS and CDR2 YFSETQ. The CDR3 has 15 amino acids. Deletions cut 4 bases from V and 6 bases from J, with 20 bases between. CDR3 bases: TGCGCCAGCAGCCCGGACAAAACCCTCCCTTTCGAGCAGTACTTC. This sequence encodes CASSPDKTLPFEQYF.

V and J are TRBV7-2 and TRBJ2-7; possible D gene TRBD2, 5 bases. This CDR3 has 13 residues. Germline CDR1 is SGHTA and CDR2 is FQGNSA. V was pared by 5 bases and J by 3 bases, with 11 bases between. CDR3 residues: CASSRNEGYEQYF. The CDR3 DNA is TGTGCCAGCAGCAGAAACGAGGGCTACGAGCAGTACTTC.

The rearrangement joins TRBV13 to TRBJ1-2, with D unclear. The V end lost 6 bases, the J end lost 8 bases, and 16 bases lay between the germline ends. In germline, CDR1 is PRHDT, CDR2 FYEKMQ (reference sequence). The CDR3 contains 13 residues. The CDR3: CASRNSGTRGYTF. The CDR3 nucleotides read TGTGCCAGCAGAAATTCAGGAACTCGGGGCTACACCTTC.

The chain combines TRBV7-9 with TRBJ2-2, with D perhaps TRBD1 (6 bases). The CDR3 is 15 amino acids. Germline lookup yields CDR1 SEHNR and CDR2 FQNEAQ (reference sequence). Trimming stripped 6 bases from V and 4 bases from J, with 15 bases between. CDR3 sequence: CASRTGTLITGELFF. The DNA for the CDR3 is TGTGCCAGCAGAACCGGGACACTGATCACCGGGGAGCTGTTTTTT.

The chain employs TRBV5-1 and TRBJ2-7; D is perhaps TRBD2 (6 bases). V was pared by 3 bases and J by 2 bases, with 18 bases between. The CDR3 has 16 amino acids. CDR1 is SGHRS, CDR2 YFSETQ, per germline. The CDR3 DNA sequence: TGCGCCAGCAGCTCAGAGGCGGCTAGCGCGGCCTACGAGCAGTACTTC. It yields the protein CASSSEAASAAYEQYF.

The chain uses TRBV7-9 and TRBJ2-3, with TRBD2 matching over 10 bases. The junction had 7 bases not matched to a gene; V was cut back by 5 bases and J by 2 bases. The CDR3 totals 16 residues. In germline, CDR1 is SEHNR, CDR2 FQNEAQ (reference sequence). The CDR3 loop is CASSGFLAGATDTQYF. In nucleotides, the CDR3 is TGTGCCAGCAGCGGCTTCCTAGCGGGAGCCACAGATACGCAGTATTTT.

The chain recombines TRBV6-1 with TRBJ2-7; D may be TRBD2 (7 bases). This CDR3 is built from 16 residues. Per the germline V gene, CDR1 is MNHNS and CDR2 is SASEGT. V was trimmed by 3 bases and J by 2 bases, leaving 17 bases between them. The CDR3: CASSDPGGPDPYEQYF. CDR3 coding DNA: TGTGCCAGCAGTGATCCCGGGGGGCCCGACCCCTACGAGCAGTACTTC.

This clone occurred a few times. This chain links TRBV30 with TRBJ1-1, with TRBD1 matching 7 bases. Germline V gives CDR1 GTSNPN, CDR2 SVGIG (reference sequence). The CDR3 has 12 residues. V dropped 2 bases and J dropped 6; count of bases not matched to a gene: 3. This CDR3 reads CAWSSGGPEAFF. DNA for the CDR3: TGTGCCTGGAGTTCAGGGGGGCCTGAAGCTTTCTTT.

This chain uses TRBV27 with TRBJ2-7, with 8 bases fitting TRBD1. CDR1 MNHEY and CDR2 SMNVEV come from the germline V gene (reference sequence). The ends lost 6 bases at V and 6 bases at J; junction bases unmatched: 7. This CDR3 contains 13 residues. The CDR3 DNA sequence: TGTGCCAGCAGATTGACAGGGGTGGGCGAGCAGTACTTC. Protein sequence: CASRLTGVGEQYF.

The rearrangement joins TRBV29-1 to TRBJ2-7; 8 bases are a match to TRBD1. This CDR3 spans 12 amino acids. Germline values: CDR1 SQVTM, CDR2 ANQGSEA. V shed 4 bases, J shed 3 bases, and the junction held 2 bases outside the gene matches. The CDR3 coding sequence is TGCAGCGTTGTTGACAGGGGCTACGAGCAGTACTTC. Protein product: CSVVDRGYEQYF.

The chain links TRBV5-1 to TRBJ1-1; 10 nucleotides line up with TRBD1. Per germline, CDR1 SGHRS and CDR2 YFSETQ. This CDR3 contains 15 residues. The J segment lost 3 bases and the V segment lost 2 bases, leaving 4 bases of the junction unmatched. CDR3 loop: CASSFPGTGDTEAFF. Here the CDR3 DNA reads TGCGCCAGCAGCTTCCCCGGGACAGGGGACACTGAAGCTTTCTTT.

With respect to this clone: One end of the junction fails to match germline, which may point to a read error. The chain joins TRBV9 to TRBJ2-1; D unresolved. CDR3 size: 16 residues. CDR1 SGDLS and CDR2 YYNGEE come from the germline V gene. The CDR3 spells CASSVDTYGSYNEQFF. In DNA, the CDR3 is TGTGCCAGCAGCGTCGATACTTACGGGTCCTATAATGAGCAGTTCTTC.

The V and J genes are TRBV7-9 and TRBJ1-3; D not certain. The V and J ends lost 5 bases and 0 bases respectively, with 11 bases between them. CDR1 is SEHNR and CDR2 is FQNEAQ in the germline V gene (reference sequence). The CDR3 sequence is 15 residues long. CDR3 DNA: TGTGCCAGCAGCGCCACGGGGTACTCTGGAAACACCATATATTTT. Protein sequence: CASSATGYSGNTIYF.

CDR3 DNA sequence: TGTGCCAGCAGCACGACAGAATTCTATGGCTACACCTTC. This encodes CASSTTEFYGYTF. V gene TRBV7-2 combines with J gene TRBJ1-2; D is perhaps TRBD1 (5 bases). CDR1 is SGHTA and CDR2 is FQGNSA in the germline V gene. CDR3 size: 13 residues. V lost 5 bases and J lost 4, with 11 bases in between.

This sequence joins TRBV20-1 and TRBJ2-3; no definite D call. Germline V gives CDR1 DFQATT, CDR2 SNEGSKA (reference sequence). The CDR3 is 9 amino acids. CDR3 residues: CSCADTQYF. Here the CDR3 DNA reads TGCAGCTGCGCGGATACGCAGTATTTT.

The rearrangement links TRBV5-4 to TRBJ1-6; 8 nucleotides line up with TRBD1. Germline values: CDR1 SGHNT, CDR2 YYREEE (reference sequence). Germline trimming cut 4 bases from V and 6 bases from J; bases unmatched to any gene: 3. This CDR3 contains 14 residues. The CDR3 nucleotides are TGTGCCAGCAGCCGGACAGGGTTTAATTCACCCCTCCACTTT. It yields the protein CASSRTGFNSPLHF.